Listed here is a single T cell receptor (beta chain). This entry belongs to a study of cytomegalovirus exposure and HLA in healthy donors. The wider study: Earlier results showed approximately 120 million unique TCR beta sequences derived from approximately 170 million T cells.

Primers: 60 Vbeta forward and 13 Jbeta reverse. Using immunoSEQ multiplex PCR, the repertoire was profiled, and TCRdb retains in-frame clones only, with some absent. The sample lists more than 85,000 clones, 69% occurring once. The V gene's germline CDR1 is SGHTA and CDR2 FQGNSA. The CDR3 contains 14 residues. After removal of 2 bases from V and 4 bases from J, the junction contained 2 bases not matched to a gene. The V and J genes are TRBV7-2 and TRBJ2-5; 9 bases agree with TRBD2. This clonotype was obtained from a woman in her sixties or seventies in good health and CMV-seropositive. The sample was PBMCs. The CDR3: CASSLQRGAETQYF. The CDR3 DNA follows: TGTGCCAGCAGCTTACAGCGGGGGGCAGAGACCCAGTACTTC.